A single sample is the source of the 12 T cell receptor beta chains below, sequenced in a study of T cell responses to AZD1222 COVID-19 vaccine. TCRdb keeps only in-frame clones here, not all; method: immunoSEQ multiplex PCR. Of 100,000 to 150,000 clones listed, approximately 84% are singletons. The material sequenced was peripheral blood, taken on day 0 of AZD1222 vaccination. The origin of the receptors is an adult in good health.

This rearrangement joins TRBV2 to TRBJ1-1, with D possibly TRBD1 on 6 matching bases. The ends were cut back, 6 bases at V and 0 bases at J, with 20 bases in the middle. Germline CDR1 is SNHLY and CDR2 is FYNNEI. CDR3 length equals 17 residues. The CDR3 sequence is CASSEGGGGFMNTEAFF. In DNA, the CDR3 is TGTGCCAGCAGCGAGGGGGGGGGAGGATTCATGAACACTGAAGCTTTCTTT.

This sequence joins TRBV27 and TRBJ2-7; 12 positions agree with TRBD2. Trimming took 8 bases from V and 1 from J; bases not matched to a gene: 3. The CDR3 has 14 amino acids. Per the germline V gene, CDR1 is MNHEY and CDR2 is SMNVEV (reference sequence). CDR3: CASGGTSGSYEQYF. The CDR3 coding sequence is TGTGCCAGCGGGGGGACTAGCGGGTCCTACGAGCAGTACTTC.

The CDR3 DNA sequence: TGTGCCAGCAGTTTCCGCGAGCGGGGGGGACTAGCGGGAACCTACGAGCAGTACTTC. Residues: CASSFRERGGLAGTYEQYF. V usage is TRBV27 and J usage is TRBJ2-7; 13 bases fit TRBD2. From germline, CDR1 is MNHEY and CDR2 SMNVEV (reference sequence). CDR3 length: 19 amino acids. V was clipped by 3 bases and J by 2 bases; unmatched bases: 13.

CDR3 amino acids: CASSVLEGASEQYF. The DNA for the CDR3 is TGTGCCAGCAGCGTACTCGAGGGGGCTTCCGAGCAGTACTTC. This chain links TRBV7-6 with TRBJ2-7; 7 nucleotides agree with TRBD1. The CDR3 totals 14 residues. The germline V gene has CDR1 SGHVS and CDR2 FNYEAQ. J was trimmed by 6 bases and V by 5 bases; bases with no gene match: 10.

The DNA of the CDR3 is TGTGCCAGCAGTTTTATCTCTGGAAACACCATATATTTT. This sequence encodes CASSFISGNTIYF. The rearrangement uses TRBV28 and TRBJ1-3; D ambiguous. The V gene's germline CDR1 is MDHEN and CDR2 SYDVKM. The CDR3 spans 13 residues. V was cut by 3 bases and J by 0 bases, with 3 bases left in between.

The chain has TRBV28 and TRBJ1-3, with D unresolved. The germline V and J ends were trimmed by 3 bases and 0 bases, with 6 bases remaining between them. The CDR3 totals 14 residues. Germline CDR1 reads MDHEN; CDR2 reads SYDVKM. In nucleotides, the CDR3 is TGTGCCAGCAGTTTCGCCGCCTCTGGAAACACCATATATTTT. It encodes CASSFAASGNTIYF.

This chain joins TRBV28 and TRBJ1-2; D gene uncertain. Germline assignment: CDR1 MDHEN and CDR2 SYDVKM. The CDR3 spans 12 residues. V was clipped by 2 bases and J by 7 bases, with 8 bases between them. The CDR3 spells CASSLAGSGYTF. The CDR3 region has the DNA TGTGCCAGCAGTTTAGCGGGGAGTGGCTACACCTTC.

The J gene is TRBJ1-2, the V gene TRBV7-9, with 9 bases that match TRBD1. Germline V gene data show CDR1 as SEHNR and CDR2 as FQNEAQ (reference sequence). This CDR3 contains 14 residues. V lost 10 bases to trimming and J lost 2 bases; unmatched junction nucleotides: 8. As DNA, the CDR3 is TGTGCCACTCCGGGACAGGGAACGAACTATGGCTACACCTTC. It is translated as CATPGQGTNYGYTF.

The chain couples TRBV6-5 to TRBJ2-2; TRBD1 matches at 10 bases. The CDR3 length is 15 residues. V lost 5 bases to trimming and J lost 2 bases; unmatched junction nucleotides: 2. Germline V lookup: CDR1 MNHEY, CDR2 SVGAGI. This CDR3 reads CASSRQGANTGELFF. The CDR3 coding sequence is TGTGCCAGCAGTCGACAGGGGGCAAACACCGGGGAGCTGTTTTTT.

The V call is TRBV30, the J call TRBJ2-7; D uncertain. There are 12 residues in the CDR3. The germline V gene has CDR1 GTSNPN and CDR2 SVGIG (reference sequence). Trimming removed 3 bases from V and 3 bases from J, with 9 bases in between. The CDR3 nucleotides read TGTGCCTGGAGCGCACTGGGCTACGAGCAGTACTTC. It encodes CAWSALGYEQYF.

In this sample, this clone turned up once. The chain links TRBV11-2 to TRBJ1-2, with 7 bases matching TRBD1. Trimming removed 4 bases from V and 4 bases from J; junction bases left unmatched: 12. In germline, CDR1 is SGHAT, CDR2 FQNNGV. CDR3 length: 16 amino acids. The CDR3 coding sequence is TGTGCCAGCAGCTCATATAGAGACAGGGAGAGCTATGGCTACACCTTC. It translates to CASSSYRDRESYGYTF.

This clone was counted a single time. The chain is built from TRBV27 and TRBJ2-2; D is unclear. V lost 5 bases and J lost 6, with 7 bases in between. CDR1 and CDR2 from the germline V gene are MNHEY and SMNVEV (reference sequence). This CDR3 spans 12 amino acids. The CDR3 region is CASSLGSGELFF. The CDR3 region has the DNA TGTGCCAGCAGTCTCGGCTCCGGGGAGCTGTTTTTT.